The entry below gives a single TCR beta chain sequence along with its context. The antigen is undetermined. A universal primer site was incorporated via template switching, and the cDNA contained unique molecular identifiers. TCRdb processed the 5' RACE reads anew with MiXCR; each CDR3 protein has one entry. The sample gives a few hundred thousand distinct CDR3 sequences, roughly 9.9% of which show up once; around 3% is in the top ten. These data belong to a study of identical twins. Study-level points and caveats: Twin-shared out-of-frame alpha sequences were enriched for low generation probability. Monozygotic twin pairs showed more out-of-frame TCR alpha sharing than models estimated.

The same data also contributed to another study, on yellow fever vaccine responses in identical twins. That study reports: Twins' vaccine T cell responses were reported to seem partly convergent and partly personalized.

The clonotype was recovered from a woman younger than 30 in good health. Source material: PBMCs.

The CDR3 loop reads CASTGNSGEQYF. The DNA of the CDR3 is TGCGCCAGCACAGGGAATTCGGGCGAGCAGTACTTC. The rearrangement links TRBV10-2 to TRBJ2-7; D possibly corresponds to TRBD1 (5 bases). V dropped 7 bases and J dropped 6 bases, with 13 bases sitting between them. This CDR3 region has 12 residues. The germline gives CDR1 WSHSY, CDR2 SAAADI.